The next 15 T cell receptor beta chains were all read from a single sample in a study of blood T cell repertoires in COVID-19. Only in-frame clones appear in the TCRdb table, and some are missing; sequencing was by immunoSEQ multiplex PCR. Among 30,000 to 40,000 clones, approximately 81% were seen once, and the ten largest hold approximately 1.6%. The specimen was peripheral blood. These TCRs come from a man in his 60s with COVID-19, enrolled during active disease.

The chain couples TRBV4-1 to TRBJ2-7; TRBD2 aligns across 9 bases. The CDR3 length is 16 residues. From germline, CDR1 is MGHRA and CDR2 YSYEKL. V gave up 4 bases and J gave up 1 base; unmatched junction bases: 8. CDR3 in amino acids: CASSPGPTSGSYEQYF. CDR3 DNA: TGCGCCAGCAGCCCCGGTCCGACTAGCGGTTCCTACGAGCAGTACTTC.

The genes are TRBV29-1 and TRBJ1-1; D is unresolved. CDR1 and CDR2 from the germline V gene are SQVTM and ANQGSEA. With 7 bases removed from V and 1 base from J, the gap between germline ends came to 13 bases. The CDR3 contains 13 residues. As DNA, the CDR3 is TGCAGCGCCCTCCATAGCTCGAACACTGAAGCTTTCTTT. Its translation is CSALHSSNTEAFF.

The chain has TRBV6-1 and TRBJ1-5; 8 bases line up with TRBD1. The CDR3 covers 15 residues. Germline V gives CDR1 MNHNS, CDR2 SASEGT. V gave up 3 bases and J gave up 2 bases; unmatched junction bases: 3. The CDR3 loop is CASSEQGQGNQPQHF. The CDR3 bases are TGTGCCAGCAGTGAGCAGGGACAGGGCAATCAGCCCCAGCATTTT.

The gene calls are TRBV7-3 and TRBJ2-3; 10 bases fit TRBD1. The CDR3 sequence is 15 residues long. The V segment lost 2 bases and the J segment 6 bases; nucleotides outside the gene matches: 5. Germline CDR1 and CDR2: SGHTA and FQGTGA. The CDR3 reads CASSLQTGGWDTQYF. The CDR3 nucleotides read TGTGCCAGCAGCTTACAGACAGGGGGCTGGGATACGCAGTATTTT. Full variable domain (rest looked up from reference TRBV7-3 and TRBJ2-3): GAGVSQTPSNKVTEKGKYVELRCDPISGHTALYWYRQSLGQGPEFLIYFQGTGAADDSGLPNDRFFAVRPEGSVSTLKIQRTERGDSAVYLCASSLQTGGWDTQYFGPGTRLTVL.

The chain carries TRBV2 and TRBJ2-7; 12 bases fit TRBD1. V lost 6 bases and J lost 6; bases outside the gene matches: 6. This CDR3 is built from 14 residues. CDR1 is SNHLY and CDR2 is FYNNEI in the germline V gene. The CDR3 nucleotides read TGTGCCAGCAGCGGCGGGACAGGGGGCCTCGAGCAGTACTTC. Translated, it gives CASSGGTGGLEQYF.

V gene TRBV6-5 combines with J gene TRBJ1-4; 7 bases fit TRBD1. The CDR3 totals 15 residues. The germline V gene encodes CDR1 MNHEY and CDR2 SVGAGI. J gave up 8 bases and V 7 bases, and 13 bases lay outside the gene matches. The DNA of the CDR3 is TGTGCCAGCAAACACTACGACAGGGTCGGAGAAAAACTGTTTTTT. This gives the protein CASKHYDRVGEKLFF.

The chain recombines TRBV15 with TRBJ1-5; D might be TRBD1 (6 bases). The germline V and J ends were trimmed by 4 bases and 0 bases, with 13 bases remaining between them. CDR1 and CDR2 (germline): LNHNV, YYDKDF (reference sequence). The CDR3 sequence is 16 residues long. The CDR3, as DNA: TGTGCCACCAGCAAACGACAGGATTATAGCAATCAGCCCCAGCATTTT. Encoded protein: CATSKRQDYSNQPQHF.

DNA of the CDR3: TGTGCCAGCAGCCAAGATCACAGGGCCTGGGGTTTTAGCTATGGCTACACCTTC. Its protein is CASSQDHRAWGFSYGYTF. The rearrangement uses TRBV4-2 and TRBJ1-2; D is possibly TRBD1 (6 bases). V was trimmed by 0 bases and J by 4 bases, leaving 21 bases between them. Germline assignment: CDR1 LGHNA and CDR2 YNFKEQ. The CDR3 extends over 18 amino acids.

This clone was observed a few times. CDR3: CATSAEAQGGNSPLHF. CDR3 DNA: TGTGCCACCAGCGCCGAAGCACAGGGTGGGAATTCACCCCTCCACTTT. V is TRBV15 and J is TRBJ1-6; perhaps TRBD1 as D (6 bases). V gave up 5 bases and J gave up 7 bases, with 18 bases separating them. This CDR3 has 16 amino acids. Germline V lookup: CDR1 LNHNV, CDR2 YYDKDF (reference sequence).

This chain uses TRBV3-1 (or the pseudogene TRBV3-2) with TRBJ1-3; D uncertain. Germline lookup yields CDR1 LGHDT and CDR2 YNNKEL (reference sequence). CDR3 size: 15 residues. V was clipped by 3 bases and J by 0 bases, with 9 bases between them. CDR3 in DNA: TGTGCCAGCAGCCATGAAAGGAGCTCTGGAAACACCATATATTTT. As protein: CASSHERSSGNTIYF.

The gene calls are TRBV19 and TRBJ2-6; TRBD1 matches at 12 bases. J gave up 3 bases and V 11 bases, and 5 bases lay outside the gene matches. The CDR3 is 15 amino acids. Per germline, CDR1 LNHDA and CDR2 SQIVND (reference sequence). DNA for the CDR3: TGTGCCGTCCGGGACAGGGGGCTTGGGGCCAACGTCCTGACTTTC. Protein: CAVRDRGLGANVLTF. Full variable domain (rest looked up from reference TRBV19 and TRBJ2-6): DGGITQSPKYLFRKEGQNVTLSCEQNLNHDAMYWYRQDPGQGLRLIYYSQIVNDFQKGDIAEGYSVSREKKESFPLTVTSAQKNPTAFYLCAVRDRGLGANVLTFGAGSRLTVL.

The rearrangement links TRBV6-6 to TRBJ1-6, with D uncertain. The CDR3 spans 13 residues. Trimming left V 7 bases short and J 5 bases short, with 9 bases between. In germline, CDR1 is MNHNY, CDR2 SVGAGI (reference sequence). CDR3 protein: CASTEENNSPLHF. CDR3 DNA: TGTGCCAGCACTGAGGAGAATAATTCACCCCTCCACTTT.

This clone showed up just once. The chain couples TRBV3-1 (or the pseudogene TRBV3-2) to TRBJ1-2, with TRBD1 matching over 9 bases. Trimming at V came to 4 bases and at J to 6 bases, leaving 6 bases not matched to a gene. Germline assignment: CDR1 LGHDT and CDR2 YNNKEL (reference sequence). This CDR3 is 14 amino acids long. The CDR3 sequence is CASSRSGTGHGYTF. CDR3 coding DNA: TGTGCCAGCAGCCGCTCCGGGACAGGGCATGGCTACACCTTC.

V and J are TRBV9 and TRBJ1-2; unclear D gene. The CDR3 runs 15 residues. From germline, CDR1 is SGDLS and CDR2 YYNGEE. The V end was cut by 0 bases, the J end by 2 bases, with 11 bases between. The CDR3 loop is CASSVAPSGNYGYTF. CDR3 nucleotide sequence: TGTGCCAGCAGCGTAGCCCCCAGCGGGAACTATGGCTACACCTTC. Combining the CDR3 with reference TRBV9 and TRBJ1-2 gives the whole variable domain DSGVTQTPKHLITATGQRVTLRCSPRSGDLSVYWYQQSLDQGLQFLIQYYNGEERAKGNILERFSAQQFPDLHSELNLSSLELGDSALYFCASSVAPSGNYGYTFGSGTRLTVV.

The chain uses TRBV2 and TRBJ1-1; 7 nucleotides agree with TRBD1. Germline assignment: CDR1 SNHLY and CDR2 FYNNEI. CDR3 length: 11 residues. V shed 5 bases, J shed 7 bases, and the junction held 1 base outside the gene matches. CDR3 in amino acids: CASSWTGEAFF. The CDR3 DNA sequence: TGTGCCAGCAGTTGGACAGGTGAAGCTTTCTTT.